The clone carrying this TCR beta chain appeared a few times. Its cognate antigen is unknown. These data originate in a study of cytomegalovirus exposure and HLA in healthy donors. Study-level points and caveats: Cytomegalovirus association was assigned to about 150 TCR beta chains. The presence/absence work took it that sequencing depth was about the same across donors.

The trim removed 4 bases at V and 0 bases at J, leaving 4 bases unmatched. The CDR3 loop spans 16 amino acids. The germline V gene has CDR1 SGHNT and CDR2 YYREEE (reference sequence). PCR employed 60 Vbeta and 13 Jbeta primers. Measured with immunoSEQ multiplex PCR; TCRdb has only the in-frame clones, and not every one. The sample lists 95,000 to 100,000 clones; around 76% were seen once. The sequenced sample consisted of PBMCs. The receptor comes from a woman between 55 and 75 years old in good health and CMV-seropositive. V gene TRBV5-4 combines with J gene TRBJ1-3; TRBD1 matches at 10 bases. CDR3 region: CASSTGTGVSGNTIYF. Here the CDR3 DNA reads TGTGCCAGCAGCACCGGGACAGGGGTCTCTGGAAACACCATATATTTT.